The present T cell receptor beta chain was sequenced within a study of blood T cell repertoires in COVID-19 (dated by TCRdb to 2020 to 2022). General notes on the study: Samples covering the acute and convalescent phases of COVID-19 were provided by collaborators in the United States, Italy and Spain. A de-identified subject ID, COVID-19 status, age in years and sex were almost always included in the sample metadata. The dataset comprised deeply sampled blood TCRbeta repertoires from subjects exposed to, actively infected with, or recovered from COVID-19. Where HLA class I and class II types were available, the types were taken from metadata supplied by the sample provider, not from assay-based typing. The repertoires were released in a freely available public database meant as a resource for research on the immune response to SARS-CoV-2. The samples were drawn from the first 160 participants of the ongoing ImmuneRACE study and from 1,254 subjects provided by 6 global collaborators. The prospective study material was composed of cDNA or gDNA derived from T cells, B-cell-depleted T cells, or PBMCs. Overall results and qualifications from the work: The amount of clinical and demographic metadata varied by source and participant and was provided uncurated.

TCRbeta CDR3 regions were amplified from genomic DNA by means of the immunoSEQ Assay, a bias-controlled multiplex PCR. The study's own analysis went as follows. The number of nucleated cells in each sample was estimated from the amplification of reference gene primers within the assay. To quantify the absolute abundance of each unique TCRbeta CDR3 rearrangement, sequence reads were collapsed and filtered. For each sample, productive Simpson clonality was calculated by taking the square root of Simpson's diversity index across productive rearrangements. TCRdb carries this immuneACCESS record with in-frame sequences only. Its versions omit some clonotypes, under half of them owing to an unresolved V gene in the studies checked, with the rest unexplained. Clone size and the V and J calls come from that table; the DNA yielded D and trimming. The sample table contains some 75,000 clones; only one count was recorded for approximately 84% of them. Roughly 13% of the sample is held by the ten biggest clonotypes.

The CDR3 goes from the cysteine to the phenylalanine over 14 residues. The sequence is cut down to CDR3 DNA, 42 bases in frame from base 1. CDR1 and CDR2 (LGHDT, YNNKEL) derive from the germline V gene (reference sequence). V loses 4 bases of germline sequence and J loses 1 base, and the interval between the two ends is 11 bases. One collaborating source in Seattle enrolled patients while the patients were actively infected and followed the patients over time throughout the course of disease. Collaborating institutions collected whole blood in K2EDTA tubes following their own protocols. For TCRbeta analysis, collaborator samples were shipped as frozen whole blood, as isolated PBMCs, or as DNA extracted from either sample type. A single count supports this clone. Its antigen is currently not known. Base qualities are not at hand, and no much larger clone is one base apart.

The chain joins TRBV3-1 (or the pseudogene TRBV3-2) to TRBJ2-7; the best D guess is TRBD2, with 6 bases matching. This TCR was sampled from a man aged 50 to 59 with COVID-19, enrolled during active disease. Sequenced: peripheral blood. CDR3 region: CASSLADYSYEQYF. The nucleotide sequence reads TGTGCCAGCAGCCTAGCGGACTATTCCTACGAGCAGTACTTC.